This TCR beta chain is drawn from a study of blood T cell repertoires in COVID-19. About the research overall: Donors in the United States, Italy and Spain gave samples during acute or convalescent COVID-19. The analysed material was cDNA or gDNA that came from T cells, B-cell-depleted T cells, or PBMCs.

This CDR3 is built from 14 residues. V dropped 5 bases and J dropped 2 bases, with 13 bases sitting between them. Germline assignment: CDR1 SSHAT and CDR2 FNYEAQ (reference sequence). Per the authors' pipeline: By means of reference gene primer amplification, nucleated cell counts were estimated. Here immunoSEQ multiplex PCR was the method, and the copy in TCRdb shows in-frame clones only, minus some. D and trimming were read from the DNA, whereas the V and J calls and clone size are those reported in that table. The profile shows about 140,000 clones, roughly 80% of them singletons. Specimen: peripheral blood. The V gene is TRBV7-7, the J gene TRBJ2-7; TRBD2 might be the D (6 bases). The source is a woman aged 50 to 65 with active or convalescent COVID-19. The CDR3 loop is CASSPKEGAYEQYF. The DNA for the CDR3 is TGTGCCAGCAGCCCAAAGGAGGGAGCCTACGAGCAGTACTTC.